Following are 6 T cell receptor beta chains from one sample sequenced in a study of cytomegalovirus exposure and HLA in healthy donors. 60 Vbeta and 13 Jbeta primers were used in PCR. Profiled with immunoSEQ multiplex PCR; TCRdb holds only in-frame clones, not every one. This sample has about 250,000 clones, with 75% to 90% found just once. The sample comprised PBMCs. The receptors here all came from a girl aged 2 to 9 in good health and CMV-seronegative.

The rearrangement joins TRBV9 to TRBJ2-2; D not resolved. CDR1 is SGDLS, CDR2 YYNGEE, per germline. The germline V and J ends were trimmed by 7 bases and 4 bases, with 8 bases remaining between them. This CDR3 region has 12 residues. The CDR3 nucleotides read TGTGCCAGCTCTACCTCCACCGGGGAGCTGTTTTTT. Its translation: CASSTSTGELFF.

This clone has just a few counts. The chain recombines TRBV5-1 with TRBJ1-2; D is undetermined. CDR1 is SGHRS, CDR2 YFSETQ, per germline. Trimming shortened V by 0 bases and J by 5 bases, and 8 bases separated the two germline ends. The CDR3 runs to 13 residues. This CDR3 is CASSLVPGYGYTF. For the CDR3, the DNA is TGCGCCAGCAGCTTGGTACCAGGTTATGGCTACACCTTC.

The V call is TRBV7-9, the J call TRBJ1-4; 7 positions agree with TRBD1. The V gene end was trimmed by 3 bases and the J gene end by 6 bases; junction bases not matched to a gene: 10. The CDR3 has 16 amino acids. Germline loops: CDR1 SEHNR, CDR2 FQNEAQ (reference sequence). CDR3 in amino acids: CASSFLGDRDDEKLFF. For the CDR3, the DNA is TGTGCCAGCAGCTTTCTCGGTGACAGGGATGATGAAAAACTGTTTTTT.

The V and J genes are TRBV6-6 and TRBJ2-7, with TRBD2 identical over 8 bases. From germline, CDR1 is MNHNY and CDR2 SVGAGI (reference sequence). The CDR3 contains 14 residues. Losses at the gene ends were 6 bases for V and 5 bases for J; bases not matched to a gene: 9. For the CDR3, the DNA is TGTGCCAGCAGCTCGAGCGGGAGATTGAACGAGCAGTACTTC. Its protein is CASSSSGRLNEQYF.

The CDR3 loop reads CASTGGEQRYNEQFF. Here the CDR3 DNA reads TGTGCCAGCACCGGGGGGGAGCAGAGATACAATGAGCAGTTCTTC. This chain joins TRBV5-6 and TRBJ2-1; 8 nucleotides line up with TRBD2. CDR3 length equals 15 residues. Germline lookup yields CDR1 SGHDT and CDR2 YYEEEE. Trimming removed 6 bases from V and 4 bases from J; junction bases left unmatched: 9.

The chain is built from TRBV9 and TRBJ2-2; D unresolved. CDR1 is SGDLS, CDR2 YYNGEE, per germline. V was shortened by 3 bases and J by 7 bases, with 10 bases between the two germline ends. The length of the CDR3 is 13 residues. This CDR3 reads CASSDQANGELFF. The CDR3 coding sequence is TGTGCCAGCAGCGACCAGGCTAACGGGGAGCTGTTTTTT.